The 10 T cell receptor beta chains below come from one sample, sequenced in a study of blood T cell repertoires in COVID-19. Here immunoSEQ multiplex PCR was the method, and the copy in TCRdb shows in-frame clones only, minus some. Of about 280,000 clones listed, more than 75% are singletons. The material sequenced was PBMCs or T cells enriched from blood (not recorded which). These receptors all come from a woman aged 60 to 75 in a cohort exposed to, infected with or recovered from COVID-19 (not recorded which).

The chain joins TRBV4-1 to TRBJ2-1; 8 bases line up with TRBD2. Germline CDR1 reads MGHRA; CDR2 reads YSYEKL. The CDR3 runs to 15 residues. The ends lost 1 base at V and 4 bases at J; junction bases unmatched: 3. This CDR3 is CASSQGPSGYNEQFF. In DNA form, the CDR3 reads TGCGCCAGCAGCCAAGGGCCTAGCGGGTACAATGAGCAGTTCTTC.

V is TRBV28 and J is TRBJ1-4, with D uncertain. This CDR3 is built from 13 residues. Germline CDR1 and CDR2: MDHEN and SYDVKM. V was cut by 3 bases and J by 6 bases, with 8 bases left in between. In DNA form, the CDR3 reads TGTGCCAGCAGTTTTGTGGGAGATGAAAAACTGTTTTTT. Translation: CASSFVGDEKLFF.

This clone has a single count. The V gene is TRBV4-1, the J gene TRBJ2-3; 7 bases line up with TRBD2. V was clipped by 5 bases and J by 1 base; unmatched bases: 6. From germline, CDR1 is MGHRA and CDR2 YSYEKL. CDR3 size: 15 residues. The CDR3 spells CASSTRTSGTDTQYF. The DNA of the CDR3 is TGCGCCAGCAGCACCCGGACTAGTGGCACAGATACGCAGTATTTT.

The V call is TRBV30, the J call TRBJ1-4; D is perhaps TRBD1 (6 bases). The CDR3 consists of 13 residues. Trimming took off 3 bases at V and 8 bases at J, with 13 bases between the two ends. Looked up from germline, CDR1 is GTSNPN and CDR2 is SVGIG (reference sequence). CDR3 in amino acids: CAWSTGMQEKLFF. In nucleotides, the CDR3 is TGTGCCTGGAGCACAGGGATGCAGGAAAAACTGTTTTTT.

This clone was counted a few times. V usage is TRBV9 and J usage is TRBJ2-1; 7 positions match TRBD2. V trimming: 0 bases; J trimming: 6 bases; junction bases outside the gene matches: 6. Germline CDR1 reads SGDLS; CDR2 reads YYNGEE. CDR3 length equals 15 residues. This CDR3 is CASSVGLAVLNEQFF. CDR3 sequence (DNA): TGTGCCAGCAGCGTAGGGCTAGCGGTCCTCAATGAGCAGTTCTTC.

The CDR3 bases are TGTGCCAGCAGCCGAGGACTAGCGGGTATTTTCGAGCAGTACTTC. This sequence encodes CASSRGLAGIFEQYF. The chain combines TRBV14 with TRBJ2-7; 11 bases fit TRBD2. J gave up 6 bases and V 4 bases, and 8 bases lay outside the gene matches. The CDR3 length is 15 residues. Germline V lookup: CDR1 SGHDN, CDR2 FVKESK.

The chain employs TRBV5-4 and TRBJ2-7, with 12 bases fitting TRBD1. Losses at the gene ends were 4 bases for V and 6 bases for J; bases not matched to a gene: 11. The CDR3 loop spans 16 amino acids. CDR1 is SGHNT, CDR2 YYREEE, per germline (reference sequence). This chain's CDR3 is CASSPLPGTGGSEQYF. DNA of the CDR3: TGTGCCAGCAGCCCACTTCCCGGGACAGGGGGCAGCGAGCAGTACTTC.

The chain has TRBV5-1 and TRBJ1-2; 12 nucleotides align to TRBD1. The CDR3 runs 17 residues. Per the germline V gene, CDR1 is SGHRS and CDR2 is YFSETQ. After removal of 6 bases from V and 7 bases from J, the junction contained 16 bases not matched to a gene. CDR3 coding DNA: TGCGCCAGCATCTCCGGGACAGGGGGCGCGGGGGCCGGTGGCTACACCTTC. Translating it yields CASISGTGGAGAGGYTF.

This clone turned up a few times. The CDR3 protein is CASSENLGGIYEQYF. The CDR3, as DNA: TGTGCCAGCAGTGAAAATTTGGGCGGGATCTACGAGCAGTACTTC. V and J are TRBV2 and TRBJ2-7; D is perhaps TRBD2 (6 bases). Looked up from germline, CDR1 is SNHLY and CDR2 is FYNNEI. CDR3 length equals 15 residues. V gave up 2 bases and J gave up 3 bases, with 14 bases separating them.

The rearrangement uses TRBV24-1 and TRBJ2-2; tentative D call: TRBD2 (5 bases). This CDR3 is built from 14 residues. The V end lost 7 bases, the J end lost 5 bases, and 13 bases lay between the germline ends. CDR1 is KGHDR, CDR2 SFDVKD, per germline. CDR3 sequence (DNA): TGTGCCACCAGGGGGAGCGGAGGAACCGGGGAGCTGTTTTTT. This sequence encodes CATRGSGGTGELFF.